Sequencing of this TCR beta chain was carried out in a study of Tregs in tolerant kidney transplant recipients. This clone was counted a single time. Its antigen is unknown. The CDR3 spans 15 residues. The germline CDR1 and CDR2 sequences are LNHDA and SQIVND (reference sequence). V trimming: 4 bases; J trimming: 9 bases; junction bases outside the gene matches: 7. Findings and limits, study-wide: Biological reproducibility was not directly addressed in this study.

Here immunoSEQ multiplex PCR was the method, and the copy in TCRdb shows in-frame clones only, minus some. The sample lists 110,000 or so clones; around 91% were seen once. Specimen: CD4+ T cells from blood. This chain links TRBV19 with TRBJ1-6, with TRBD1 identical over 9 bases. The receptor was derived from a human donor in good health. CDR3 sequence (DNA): TGTGCCAGTAGTAGGGCGGACAGGGGAGGTTCACCCCTCCACTTT. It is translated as CASSRADRGGSPLHF. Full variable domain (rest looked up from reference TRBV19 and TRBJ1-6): DGGITQSPKYLFRKEGQNVTLSCEQNLNHDAMYWYRQDPGQGLRLIYYSQIVNDFQKGDIAEGYSVSREKKESFPLTVTSAQKNPTAFYLCASSRADRGGSPLHFGNGTRLTVT.